The next 7 T cell receptor beta chains were all read from a single sample in a study of blood T cell repertoires in COVID-19. The assay was immunoSEQ multiplex PCR, and TCRdb's table has in-frame clones only and misses some. Of tens of thousands of clones in the sample, around 90% were seen once. Sequenced sample: peripheral blood. The receptors come from a man aged 55-75 years with COVID-19, enrolled during active disease.

This chain uses TRBV12-3 or TRBV12-4 with TRBJ1-5; D gene ambiguous. The CDR3 runs 12 residues. V gave up 5 bases and J gave up 16 bases, with 18 bases separating them. The CDR3 DNA reads as TGTGCCAGCAGTCCCGGTGGCCAGGTCATCCATTTT. It translates to CASSPGGQVIHF.

The chain combines TRBV7-2 with TRBJ1-2; D gene unclear. CDR1 SGHTA and CDR2 FQGNSA come from the germline V gene. The CDR3 contains 13 residues. V was clipped by 0 bases and J by 3 bases, with 5 bases between them. The CDR3 DNA reads as TGTGCCAGCAGCTTAGCCGGGGACTATGGCTACACCTTC. It codes for CASSLAGDYGYTF.

This rearrangement joins TRBV2 to TRBJ1-1; 7 bases fit TRBD1. Germline V gives CDR1 SNHLY, CDR2 FYNNEI. The V and J ends lost 7 bases and 4 bases, in that order; junction bases with no gene match: 12. The CDR3 loop spans 15 amino acids. As DNA, the CDR3 is TGTGCCAGCACCCCCAGGGGGACAGCGGGCACTGAAGCTTTCTTT. Translating it yields CASTPRGTAGTEAFF.

V gene TRBV4-2 combines with J gene TRBJ1-4; 8 nucleotides agree with TRBD1. CDR1 and CDR2 (germline): LGHNA, YNFKEQ. J lost 7 bases, V lost 2 bases, and 9 bases had no gene match. The CDR3 is made up of 16 amino acids. Here the CDR3 reads CASSQNPGGMGEKLFF. The DNA for the CDR3 is TGTGCCAGCAGCCAAAACCCAGGGGGCATGGGTGAAAAACTGTTTTTT.

The chain recombines TRBV9 with TRBJ2-1; 8 positions agree with TRBD2. CDR1 SGDLS and CDR2 YYNGEE come from the germline V gene. This CDR3 contains 14 residues. With V trimmed by 3 bases and J by 9 bases, 8 bases remained unmatched. The CDR3 bases are TGTGCCAGCAGCGCCCCGGGACTAGTAAGTGAGCAGTTCTTC. This translates into CASSAPGLVSEQFF. Supplemented by reference TRBV9 and TRBJ2-1, the full variable domain reads DSGVTQTPKHLITATGQRVTLRCSPRSGDLSVYWYQQSLDQGLQFLIQYYNGEERAKGNILERFSAQQFPDLHSELNLSSLELGDSALYFCASSAPGLVSEQFFGPGTRLTVL.

The chain is built from TRBV7-9 and TRBJ1-2; a possible D gene is TRBD1 (5 bases). The CDR3 covers 13 residues. V gave up 5 bases and J gave up 2 bases, with 9 bases separating them. The germline V gene has CDR1 SEHNR and CDR2 FQNEAQ (reference sequence). The CDR3: CASSLQGNYGYTF. CDR3 nucleotides: TGTGCCAGCAGCCTTCAGGGAAACTATGGCTACACCTTC. Looking up the rest from reference TRBV7-9 and TRBJ1-2 gives the full variable domain: DTGVSQNPRHKITKRGQNVTFRCDPISEHNRLYWYRQTLGQGPEFLTYFQNEAQLEKSRLLSDRFSAERPKGSFSTLEIQRTEQGDSAMYLCASSLQGNYGYTFGSGTRLTVV.

The chain recombines TRBV5-4 with TRBJ1-2, with D possibly being TRBD1 (6 bases). The CDR3 is made up of 16 amino acids. Germline CDR1 is SGHNT and CDR2 is YYREEE (reference sequence). Trimming cost V 3 bases and J 0 bases, with 15 bases left between them. This CDR3 is CASSSSRTEANYGYTF. In DNA form, the CDR3 reads TGTGCCAGCAGCTCCTCCCGGACAGAAGCTAACTATGGCTACACCTTC.